A selection of T cell receptor beta chains follows, all from one sample in a study of a mutant IDH1 vaccine in newly diagnosed glioma. Antigens of these TCRs are unknown. Data came from immunoSEQ multiplex PCR; TCRdb stores just in-frame clones and leaves some out. The sample contains around 50,000 clones, just under 90% of which appear only once. The starting material was PBMCs, obtained from a glioma patient whose treatment included an IDH1 peptide vaccine. These receptors were collected from a woman aged 40 to 49 with glioma. Each CDR3 is given with its conserved first and last residue. A D gene is named only where the DNA matches it firmly. Expanded clones get a size class; other rows say once, few or many, or leave the size out.

abundance: NA
j_gene: TRBJ1-4
d_gene: NA
v_gene: TRBV5-1
CDR3nt: TGCGCCAGCAGTCTGGAGGGGCATAAGGCCGATGAAAAACTGTTTTTT
CDR3aa: CASSLEGHKADEKLFF

abundance: NA
j_gene: TRBJ2-4
d_gene: NA
v_gene: TRBV10-2
CDR3nt: TGCGCCAGCAGTACAGGGGAGGAAAACATTCAGTACTTC
CDR3aa: CASSTGEENIQYF

abundance: NA
j_gene: TRBJ2-7
d_gene: TRBD1
v_gene: TRBV5-6
CDR3nt: TGTGCCAGCAGCCGCGGAGGGACAGGGGGTTACGAGCAGTACTTC
CDR3aa: CASSRGGTGGYEQYF

abundance: NA
j_gene: TRBJ1-6
d_gene: NA
v_gene: TRBV19
CDR3nt: TGTGCCAGTAGTATCTCGGGGGACTCACCCCTCCACTTT
CDR3aa: CASSISGDSPLHF

abundance: NA
j_gene: TRBJ2-7
d_gene: TRBD1
v_gene: TRBV4-1
CDR3nt: TGCGCCAGCAGCCAACAGGGGGCCTCCTACGAGCAGTACTTC
CDR3aa: CASSQQGASYEQYF

abundance: NA
j_gene: TRBJ1-6
d_gene: NA
v_gene: TRBV18
CDR3nt: TGTGCCAGCTCACCGGGAAGAAATTCACCCCTCCACTTT
CDR3aa: CASSPGRNSPLHF

abundance: NA
j_gene: TRBJ2-5
d_gene: NA
v_gene: TRBV7-2
CDR3nt: TGTGCCAGCAAACCTACCCTTGGGGTGGGGCAGTACTTC
CDR3aa: CASKPTLGVGQYF

abundance: NA
j_gene: TRBJ2-7
d_gene: NA
v_gene: TRBV7-2
CDR3nt: TGTGCCAGCAGCCCCCAGGGGGGGCAAAACTACGAGCAGTACTTC
CDR3aa: CASSPQGGQNYEQYF

abundance: NA
j_gene: TRBJ1-5
d_gene: TRBD1
v_gene: TRBV6-6
CDR3nt: TGTGCCAGCACCCGGGACAGGGGCCGCAATCAGCCCCAGCATTTT
CDR3aa: CASTRDRGRNQPQHF

abundance: once
j_gene: TRBJ2-7
d_gene: TRBD1
v_gene: TRBV6-1
CDR3nt: TGTGCCAGCAGTGAAGCTATGGGGACAGGGGCGAAAGAGCAGTACTTC
CDR3aa: CASSEAMGTGAKEQYF

abundance: NA
j_gene: TRBJ2-5
d_gene: NA
v_gene: TRBV5-1
CDR3nt: TGCGCCAGCAGGTTACGGGGGGCAGACCAAGAGACCCAGTACTTC
CDR3aa: CASRLRGADQETQYF

abundance: NA
j_gene: TRBJ2-2
d_gene: NA
v_gene: TRBV6-1
CDR3nt: TGTGCCAGCAGTGAACCCCAGGGGAAGACCGGGGAGCTGTTTTTT
CDR3aa: CASSEPQGKTGELFF

abundance: NA
j_gene: TRBJ2-3
d_gene: NA
v_gene: TRBV6-5
CDR3nt: TGTGCCAGCAGAGCCGCCGGATCAACAGATACGCAGTATTTT
CDR3aa: CASRAAGSTDTQYF

abundance: few
j_gene: TRBJ2-5
d_gene: TRBD2
v_gene: TRBV6-1
CDR3nt: TGTGCCAGCAGTGAACTAGCGGGGGGGCCTCAAGAGACCCAGTACTTC
CDR3aa: CASSELAGGPQETQYF

abundance: once
j_gene: TRBJ1-6
d_gene: NA
v_gene: TRBV20-1
CDR3nt: TGCAGTGCCAAGGCTGGGGCCCTCCACTTT
CDR3aa: CSAKAGALHF

abundance: NA
j_gene: TRBJ2-3
d_gene: NA
v_gene: TRBV4-2
CDR3nt: TGTGCCAGCAGCCAAGACGGGTCGAGGGCAGATACGCAGTATTTT
CDR3aa: CASSQDGSRADTQYF

abundance: NA
j_gene: TRBJ2-5
d_gene: NA
v_gene: TRBV4-1
CDR3nt: TGCGCCAGCAGCCAACCCGCCACGCAAGAGACCCAGTACTTC
CDR3aa: CASSQPATQETQYF

abundance: NA
j_gene: TRBJ2-5
d_gene: NA
v_gene: TRBV25-1
CDR3nt: TGTGCCAGCAGTGAATCGAAGCAGGTCCAAGAGACCCAGTACTTC
CDR3aa: CASSESKQVQETQYF

abundance: NA
j_gene: TRBJ2-1
d_gene: NA
v_gene: TRBV7-9
CDR3nt: TGTGCCAGCAGCGGGGGGGCAGGACGCGGGGGGCAGTTCTTC
CDR3aa: CASSGGAGRGGQFF

abundance: NA
j_gene: TRBJ1-4
d_gene: NA
v_gene: TRBV4-1
CDR3nt: TGCGCCAGCAGCCAAGAGGGGGCAGGCTGGGGGGAAAAACTGTTTTTT
CDR3aa: CASSQEGAGWGEKLFF

abundance: NA
j_gene: TRBJ1-5
d_gene: TRBD1
v_gene: TRBV6-1
CDR3nt: TGTGCCAGCAGTGAAAAGGACAGGCCGTATCAGCCCCAGCATTTT
CDR3aa: CASSEKDRPYQPQHF

abundance: NA
j_gene: TRBJ2-7
d_gene: NA
v_gene: TRBV7-2
CDR3nt: TGTGCCAGCGGATCCGGGCGGGACTTATACGAGCAGTACTTC
CDR3aa: CASGSGRDLYEQYF

abundance: once
j_gene: TRBJ1-1
d_gene: NA
v_gene: TRBV11-2
CDR3nt: TGTGCCAGCAGCTTAGAATGGGGACAAAAGAACACTGAAGCTTTCTTT
CDR3aa: CASSLEWGQKNTEAFF

abundance: NA
j_gene: TRBJ2-1
d_gene: NA
v_gene: TRBV6-1
CDR3nt: TGTGCCACGGGTGGGACTCTGCAGTTCTTC
CDR3aa: CATGGTLQFF

abundance: NA
j_gene: TRBJ2-4
d_gene: NA
v_gene: TRBV4-1
CDR3nt: TGCGCCAGCAGCCAGGTTGGAGGAACAGACATTCAGTACTTC
CDR3aa: CASSQVGGTDIQYF

abundance: NA
j_gene: TRBJ2-7
d_gene: NA
v_gene: TRBV6-5
CDR3nt: TGTGCCAGCAGTTACAACAGGGTTCCCTACGAGCAGTACTTC
CDR3aa: CASSYNRVPYEQYF

abundance: NA
j_gene: TRBJ1-2
d_gene: TRBD1
v_gene: TRBV7-9
CDR3nt: TGTGCCAGCAGCTCACACGGGACAGGGCCCTATGGCTACACCTTC
CDR3aa: CASSSHGTGPYGYTF

abundance: medium-sized
j_gene: TRBJ1-2
d_gene: TRBD1
v_gene: TRBV7-9
CDR3nt: TGTGCCAGCAGCTTCCTCCGGGACAGGGCGGAGACCAGGTCCTATGGCTACACCTTC
CDR3aa: CASSFLRDRAETRSYGYTF

abundance: NA
j_gene: TRBJ2-5
d_gene: TRBD1
v_gene: TRBV5-5
CDR3nt: TGTGCCAGCAGTTGGGATGTGGCAGGGGGCCAAGAGACCCAGTACTTC
CDR3aa: CASSWDVAGGQETQYF

abundance: NA
j_gene: TRBJ2-2
d_gene: NA
v_gene: TRBV6-6
CDR3nt: TGTGCCAGCTCCGTCCTGGGAGGTAACACCGGGGAGCTGTTTTTT
CDR3aa: CASSVLGGNTGELFF

abundance: NA
j_gene: TRBJ2-3
d_gene: TRBD1
v_gene: TRBV4-1
CDR3nt: TGCGCCAGCAGCCAAAAAACAGGGGTGCGGTGGACAGATACGCAGTATTTT
CDR3aa: CASSQKTGVRWTDTQYF

abundance: NA
j_gene: TRBJ1-5
d_gene: TRBD1
v_gene: TRBV7-9
CDR3nt: TGTGCCAGCAGCTCCAGCAGGACAGGGAATCAGCCCCAGCATTTT
CDR3aa: CASSSSRTGNQPQHF

abundance: NA
j_gene: TRBJ2-3
d_gene: NA
v_gene: TRBV27
CDR3nt: TGTGCCAGCAGTCCGGGCCTAAGGAGGGTGAGGGATACGCAGTATTTT
CDR3aa: CASSPGLRRVRDTQYF

abundance: NA
j_gene: TRBJ1-6
d_gene: NA
v_gene: TRBV7-2
CDR3nt: TGTGCCAGCAGCCTGTCGGGGTCCTCCTATAATTCACCCCTCCACTTT
CDR3aa: CASSLSGSSYNSPLHF

abundance: NA
j_gene: TRBJ1-4
d_gene: TRBD1
v_gene: TRBV15
CDR3nt: TGTGCCACCAGCAGAGATAGGACAGGGTTGCAGAAAAATCTGTTTTTT
CDR3aa: CATSRDRTGLQKNLFF

abundance: NA
j_gene: TRBJ2-5
d_gene: NA
v_gene: TRBV7-2
CDR3nt: TGTGCCAGCAGCTTAGAATGGGAAACCCAGTACTTC
CDR3aa: CASSLEWETQYF

abundance: NA
j_gene: TRBJ1-5
d_gene: TRBD1
v_gene: TRBV28
CDR3nt: TGTGCCAGCAGCTTGACAGGGGGCTGGGACAATCAGCCCCAGCATTTT
CDR3aa: CASSLTGGWDNQPQHF

abundance: NA
j_gene: TRBJ2-7
d_gene: NA
v_gene: TRBV7-9
CDR3nt: TGTGCCAGCAGCCGGGCCGGCACCTACGAGCAGTACTTC
CDR3aa: CASSRAGTYEQYF

abundance: NA
j_gene: TRBJ1-1
d_gene: NA
v_gene: TRBV25-1
CDR3nt: TGTGCCAGCAGGGAAAAGGGGAGGAACACTGAAGCTTTCTTT
CDR3aa: CASREKGRNTEAFF

abundance: NA
j_gene: TRBJ1-3
d_gene: TRBD1
v_gene: TRBV6-1
CDR3nt: TGTGCCAGCAGGGGACAGGGGGAAGCTGGAAACACCATATATTTT
CDR3aa: CASRGQGEAGNTIYF

abundance: NA
j_gene: TRBJ2-3
d_gene: NA
v_gene: TRBV7-8
CDR3nt: TGTGCCAGCAGCTTATTTGTCGATACGCAGTATTTT
CDR3aa: CASSLFVDTQYF

abundance: once
j_gene: TRBJ2-2
d_gene: NA
v_gene: TRBV6-6
CDR3nt: TGTGCCAGCAGTTTGTCTAGCGCCACCGGGGAGCTGTTTTTT
CDR3aa: CASSLSSATGELFF

abundance: NA
j_gene: TRBJ2-2
d_gene: TRBD2
v_gene: TRBV7-2
CDR3nt: TGTGCCAGCAGCTTTACTAGCGGGGGGGCCCACGGGGAGCTGTTTTTT
CDR3aa: CASSFTSGGAHGELFF

abundance: NA
j_gene: TRBJ2-7
d_gene: NA
v_gene: TRBV4-3
CDR3nt: TGCGCCAGCAGCCAAGAAAGAGGGTACTACGAGCAGTACTTC
CDR3aa: CASSQERGYYEQYF

abundance: NA
j_gene: TRBJ1-2
d_gene: NA
v_gene: TRBV6-1
CDR3nt: TGTGCCAGCAGTGGGGGTCCCTACTACTATGGCTACACCTTC
CDR3aa: CASSGGPYYYGYTF

abundance: NA
j_gene: TRBJ1-1
d_gene: NA
v_gene: TRBV7-6
CDR3nt: TGTGCCAGCAGCTTAATATCAGGGAACACTGAAGCTTTCTTT
CDR3aa: CASSLISGNTEAFF

abundance: NA
j_gene: TRBJ2-3
d_gene: NA
v_gene: TRBV27
CDR3nt: TGTGCCAGCAGTTTAAGGGTCTCAACAGGCACAGATACGCAGTATTTT
CDR3aa: CASSLRVSTGTDTQYF

abundance: NA
j_gene: TRBJ2-5
d_gene: NA
v_gene: TRBV2
CDR3nt: TGTGCCAGCAGTGTAAATCAAAAAGAGACCCAGTACTTC
CDR3aa: CASSVNQKETQYF

abundance: NA
j_gene: TRBJ1-2
d_gene: NA
v_gene: TRBV10-2
CDR3nt: TGCGCCAGCTCAGGGTGGGAGGACTATGGCTACACCTTC
CDR3aa: CASSGWEDYGYTF

abundance: NA
j_gene: TRBJ1-6
d_gene: NA
v_gene: TRBV6-6
CDR3nt: TGTGCCAGCAGTTACGGCCAGGGTTCACCCCTCCACTTT
CDR3aa: CASSYGQGSPLHF

abundance: once
j_gene: TRBJ2-7
d_gene: TRBD2
v_gene: TRBV4-2
CDR3nt: TGTGCCAGCAGCCAAGATCTTAGCGGGGGGGCCTACGAGCAGTACTTC
CDR3aa: CASSQDLSGGAYEQYF

abundance: NA
j_gene: TRBJ2-7
d_gene: NA
v_gene: TRBV2
CDR3nt: TGTGCCAGCAGAGTATTCATCGGCGAGCAGTACTTC
CDR3aa: CASRVFIGEQYF

abundance: once
j_gene: TRBJ2-3
d_gene: TRBD2
v_gene: TRBV2
CDR3nt: TGTGCCAGCAGGAGTAGCGGGTCCCGCACAGATACGCAGTATTTT
CDR3aa: CASRSSGSRTDTQYF

abundance: NA
j_gene: TRBJ2-1
d_gene: NA
v_gene: TRBV10-3
CDR3nt: TGTGCCATCAGTAGGGACAATGAGCAGTTCTTC
CDR3aa: CAISRDNEQFF

abundance: NA
j_gene: TRBJ1-6
d_gene: TRBD1
v_gene: TRBV15
CDR3nt: TGTGCCACCAGCAGAGTCCAGGGGGATTCACCCCTCCACTTT
CDR3aa: CATSRVQGDSPLHF

abundance: NA
j_gene: TRBJ2-7
d_gene: NA
v_gene: TRBV2
CDR3nt: TGTGCCAGCAGTGACGGGTCTAGCTCCTACGAGCAGTACTTC
CDR3aa: CASSDGSSSYEQYF

abundance: NA
j_gene: TRBJ2-3
d_gene: NA
v_gene: TRBV4-1
CDR3nt: TGCGCCAGCAGCCGCAGGGGAGGTATAGCGGACACAGATACGCAGTATTTT
CDR3aa: CASSRRGGIADTDTQYF

abundance: NA
j_gene: TRBJ2-3
d_gene: NA
v_gene: TRBV2
CDR3nt: TGTGCCAGCAGTAAAGGGGTTTCTAGCACAGATACGCAGTATTTT
CDR3aa: CASSKGVSSTDTQYF

abundance: NA
j_gene: TRBJ2-7
d_gene: NA
v_gene: TRBV30
CDR3nt: TGTGCCTGGAGTCTATCCCCAGGGGGGGACTACGAGCAGTACTTC
CDR3aa: CAWSLSPGGDYEQYF

abundance: NA
j_gene: TRBJ1-3
d_gene: NA
v_gene: TRBV5-4
CDR3nt: TGTGCCAGCAGCCCTAGCCCGGGACAAGGGGCTGGAAACACCATATATTTT
CDR3aa: CASSPSPGQGAGNTIYF